This T cell receptor beta chain appears in the sequencing data of a study of CD8+ T cells in alopecia areata. The CDR3 covers 12 residues. Germline loops: CDR1 SGHTA, CDR2 FQGNSA. The V gene lost 2 bases and the J gene lost 2 bases, with 3 bases spanning the gap. Treatment noted: oral pan-JAK inhibitor, 5-10 mg twice daily. RNA extraction and reverse transcription yielded cDNA as sequencing template. Measured with immunoSEQ multiplex PCR; TCRdb has only the in-frame clones, and not every one. This sample has fewer than 250,000 clones, with 64% found just once. This sequence was found in a human donor with alopecia areata. Specimen: CD4+ T cells sorted from blood, collected around week 50, from a patient treated with tofacitinib. The chain carries TRBV7-2 and TRBJ1-2; no clear D. This CDR3 reads CASSLTNYGYTF. Here the CDR3 DNA reads TGTGCCAGCAGCTTAACCAACTATGGCTACACCTTC.